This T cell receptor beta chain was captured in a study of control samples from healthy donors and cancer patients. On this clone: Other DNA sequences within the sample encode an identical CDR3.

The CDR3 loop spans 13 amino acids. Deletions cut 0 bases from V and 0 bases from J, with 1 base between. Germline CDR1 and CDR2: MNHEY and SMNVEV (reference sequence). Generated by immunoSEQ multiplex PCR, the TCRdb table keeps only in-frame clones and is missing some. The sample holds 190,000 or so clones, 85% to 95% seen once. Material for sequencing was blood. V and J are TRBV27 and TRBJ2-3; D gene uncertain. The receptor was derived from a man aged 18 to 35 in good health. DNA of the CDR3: TGTGCCAGCAGTTTATCAAGCACAGATACGCAGTATTTT. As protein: CASSLSSTDTQYF.